Sequencing of this T cell receptor beta chain was carried out in a study of T-cell memory formation after mild COVID-19. Study-wide background: Most TCR clusters belonged to a single donor.

Germline assignment: CDR1 SGHRS and CDR2 YFSETQ. The CDR3 is 15 amino acids. V was cut by 2 bases and J by 2 bases, with 12 bases left in between. Using its own MiXCR run on the 5' RACE reads, TCRdb lists one record per CDR3 protein. The top ten hold 20% to 25% of the sample, which has about 410,000 distinct CDR3 sequences, roughly 18% seen once. Sequencing was done on a sample of PBMCs or a T cell subset sorted from them (not recorded which). The sequence derives from a man between 18 and 35 years old who had mild COVID-19 (a few samples of this study predate the infection). Cell type and time point are not known. The chain joins TRBV5-1 to TRBJ2-3, with a weak D call TRBD2 (5 bases). The CDR3 sequence is CASSFMTEDTDTQYF. The DNA of the CDR3 is TGCGCCAGCAGCTTTATGACGGAGGACACAGATACGCAGTATTTT.